The 32 T cell receptor beta chains in this list originate from one sample, sequenced in a study of CD8 T cells in Susac syndrome. A quantity of roughly 0.5 to 1 ug RNA underwent reverse transcription using random hexamers. TCRdb re-called the immunoSEQ multiplex PCR reads through MiXCR, storing one row per CDR3 protein. The repertoire consists of some 170,000 distinct CDR3 sequences, with approximately 92% occurring once and the leading ten covering more than 0.13%. Material: CD4+ T cells from PBMCs. These receptors all stem from a human donor in good health.

The chain uses TRBV7-9 and TRBJ2-7, with 10 nucleotides matching TRBD1. Trimming took 4 bases from V and 8 from J; bases not matched to a gene: 5. CDR1 is SEHNR and CDR2 is FQNEAQ in the germline V gene (reference sequence). CDR3 length equals 13 residues. CDR3 region: CASSSGQGRKQYF. CDR3 in DNA: TGTGCCAGCAGCTCGGGACAGGGGCGCAAGCAGTACTTC. Supplemented by reference TRBV7-9 and TRBJ2-7, the full variable domain reads DTGVSQNPRHKITKRGQNVTFRCDPISEHNRLYWYRQTLGQGPEFLTYFQNEAQLEKSRLLSDRFSAERPKGSFSTLEIQRTEQGDSAMYLCASSSGQGRKQYFGPGTRLTVT.

The chain combines TRBV20-1 with TRBJ2-7, with D tentatively TRBD2 (6 bases). Trimming removed 5 bases at V and 4 bases at J, with 15 bases between. In germline, CDR1 is DFQATT, CDR2 SNEGSKA (reference sequence). CDR3 size: 13 residues. CDR3 protein: CSAQGSGVYEQYF. As DNA, the CDR3 is TGCAGTGCTCAGGGTTCGGGGGTATACGAGCAGTACTTC.

In nucleotides, the CDR3 is TGTGCCAGCAGGCTATTCACAGGGAACTATGGCTACACCTTC. Protein sequence: CASRLFTGNYGYTF. The chain uses TRBV6-5 and TRBJ1-2; a weak D match, TRBD1 (6 bases). The germline V and J ends were trimmed by 6 bases and 2 bases, with 13 bases remaining between them. The CDR3 covers 14 residues. Germline V gene data show CDR1 as MNHEY and CDR2 as SVGAGI.

This CDR3 is CASSLIGVGAETQYF. CDR3 bases: TGTGCCAGCAGCTTAATTGGGGTGGGAGCGGAGACCCAGTACTTC. The gene calls are TRBV7-3 and TRBJ2-5; D might be TRBD2 (5 bases). Deletions cut 1 base from V and 5 bases from J, with 14 bases between. Germline lookup yields CDR1 SGHTA and CDR2 FQGTGA. The CDR3 contains 15 residues.

The chain couples TRBV6-1 to TRBJ1-2, with 7 bases that match TRBD1. The CDR3 length is 13 residues. J gave up 4 bases and V 8 bases, and 7 bases lay outside the gene matches. Germline-derived CDR1 and CDR2 are MNHNS and SASEGT. The CDR3 DNA follows: TGTGCCAGCTGGACGGGACAGACCTATGGCTACACCTTC. Translation: CASWTGQTYGYTF.

The chain recombines TRBV20-1 with TRBJ2-1; D is unclear. Trimming shortened V by 6 bases and J by 3 bases, and 15 bases separated the two germline ends. Germline V CDR1 and CDR2: DFQATT, SNEGSKA (reference sequence). This CDR3 is 14 amino acids long. CDR3 loop: CSAPRETVYNEQFF. CDR3 DNA sequence: TGCAGTGCGCCGCGTGAGACTGTCTACAATGAGCAGTTCTTC.

DNA of the CDR3: TGCGCCAGCAGCCGAGACAGCCCCAGCTCCTACAATGAGCAGTTCTTC. Translation gives CASSRDSPSSYNEQFF. This rearrangement joins TRBV5-1 to TRBJ2-1; possible D gene TRBD1, 5 bases. Deletions cut 4 bases from V and 0 bases from J, with 14 bases between. Germline V gene data show CDR1 as SGHRS and CDR2 as YFSETQ. This CDR3 has 16 residues.

The table lists this clonotype with a count of one. The chain couples TRBV12-5 to TRBJ2-4; 7 bases map to TRBD1. The V and J ends lost 6 bases and 0 bases, in that order; junction bases with no gene match: 11. This CDR3 is built from 17 residues. The V gene's germline CDR1 is LGHNT and CDR2 FRNRAP. The CDR3 bases are TGTGCTAGTGGAGGACAGGATTTACCCCTAGCCAAAAACATTCAGTACTTC. Translating it yields CASGGQDLPLAKNIQYF.

The CDR3 loop reads CASSPGQGIQPQHF. The CDR3 DNA reads TGTGCCAGCAGCCCGGGACAGGGTATCCAGCCCCAGCATTTT. V is TRBV12-3 or TRBV12-4 and J is TRBJ1-5; the match to TRBD1 covers 9 bases. The V and J ends lost 6 bases and 7 bases, in that order; junction bases with no gene match: 7. The CDR3 sequence is 14 residues long.

The chain employs TRBV2 and TRBJ2-1; 10 positions match TRBD2. The germline CDR1 and CDR2 sequences are SNHLY and FYNNEI. Unmatched junction bases numbered 1, after V lost 4 bases and J lost 1 base. This CDR3 region has 15 residues. The CDR3 bases are TGTGCCAGCAGTGGGACTAGCGGTTCCTACAATGAGCAGTTCTTC. This encodes CASSGTSGSYNEQFF.

Details on this clonotype: At one boundary the junction diverges from the germline segment, which might be a read error. The J gene is TRBJ1-1, the V gene TRBV5-1; D possibly corresponds to TRBD1 (5 bases). The CDR3 totals 16 residues. Looked up from germline, CDR1 is SGHRS and CDR2 is YFSETQ. CDR3 in DNA: TGCGCCAGCAGCTCGGGCGGTCAGGGACTGAACACTGAAGTTTTCTTT. Its translation: CASSSGGQGLNTEVFF.

V gene TRBV7-2 combines with J gene TRBJ1-2; maybe TRBD1 (5 bases). Trimming took off 1 base at V and 8 bases at J, with 17 bases between the two ends. The germline CDR1 and CDR2 sequences are SGHTA and FQGNSA. The CDR3 loop spans 15 amino acids. The CDR3 protein is CASSLGGTAQRGYTF. CDR3 in DNA: TGTGCCAGCAGCTTAGGTGGGACTGCGCAGAGGGGCTACACCTTC.

CDR3 bases: TGTGCCACCAGCAGAGATGGTGGACCCCGTGAGCAGTTCTTC. Its protein product is CATSRDGGPREQFF. The chain employs TRBV15 and TRBJ2-1; D gene uncertain. V lost 0 bases and J 9 bases, leaving 12 bases between the germline ends. The CDR3 consists of 14 residues. Germline V gene lookup returns CDR1 LNHNV and CDR2 YYDKDF (reference sequence).

The rearrangement joins TRBV3-1 to TRBJ1-5, with TRBD1 matching 8 bases. Germline V lookup: CDR1 LGHDT, CDR2 YNNKEL (reference sequence). The CDR3 spans 15 residues. The trim removed 2 bases at V and 3 bases at J, leaving 3 bases unmatched. The CDR3 DNA reads as TGTGCCAGCAGCCAAATGACAGGGGCCAATCAGCCCCAGCATTTT. It yields the protein CASSQMTGANQPQHF. Looking up the rest from reference TRBV3-1 and TRBJ1-5 gives the full variable domain: DTAVSQTPKYLVTQMGNDKSIKCEQNLGHDTMYWYKQDSKKFLKIMFSYNNKELIINETVPNRFSPKSPDKAHLNLHINSLELGDSAVYFCASSQMTGANQPQHFGDGTRLSIL.

The rearrangement joins TRBV20-1 to TRBJ1-1; tentative D call: TRBD1 (6 bases). This CDR3 has 15 amino acids. V was trimmed by 5 bases and J by 2 bases, leaving 18 bases between them. From germline, CDR1 is DFQATT and CDR2 SNEGSKA (reference sequence). CDR3 coding DNA: TGCAGTGCTGAAAAGTCCAGGGGAGTCAACACTGAAGCTTTCTTT. This gives the protein CSAEKSRGVNTEAFF.

CDR3: CASSLGPLQGADNSPLHF. DNA for the CDR3: TGTGCCAGCAGCTTAGGCCCTTTACAGGGAGCGGATAATTCACCCCTCCACTTT. The chain joins TRBV7-6 to TRBJ1-6; tentative D call: TRBD1 (6 bases). V dropped 1 base and J dropped 5 bases, with 18 bases sitting between them. This CDR3 comprises 18 residues. CDR1 is SGHVS, CDR2 FNYEAQ, per germline.

The CDR3 protein is CASSQERVGYRTDTQYF. In DNA, the CDR3 is TGTGCCAGCAGCCAAGAGAGGGTCGGCTATCGCACAGATACGCAGTATTTT. The chain is built from TRBV3-1 and TRBJ2-3; the D gene is possibly TRBD2 (5 bases). The germline V gene has CDR1 LGHDT and CDR2 YNNKEL (reference sequence). Trimming shortened V by 0 bases and J by 1 base, and 14 bases separated the two germline ends. This CDR3 contains 17 residues.

The rearrangement links TRBV20-1 to TRBJ1-1, with 7 bases that match TRBD1. This CDR3 is 11 amino acids long. In germline, CDR1 is DFQATT, CDR2 SNEGSKA (reference sequence). Trimming at V came to 5 bases and at J to 8 bases, leaving 5 bases not matched to a gene. CDR3 bases: TGCAGTGCTGAGGGGACAGTCGAAGCTTTCTTT. Its protein product is CSAEGTVEAFF.

The V and J genes are TRBV5-4 and TRBJ2-2; perhaps TRBD1 as D (6 bases). The CDR3 has 16 residues. The V gene lost 4 bases and the J gene lost 6 bases, with 19 bases spanning the gap. From germline, CDR1 is SGHNT and CDR2 YYREEE (reference sequence). CDR3 DNA: TGTGCCAGCAGCACGGGCAGGGCAGGGGTGGCCGGGGAGCTGTTTTTT. Its protein is CASSTGRAGVAGELFF.

This sequence joins TRBV9 and TRBJ1-1; 7 bases are shared with TRBD1. The V segment lost 2 bases and the J segment 6 bases; nucleotides outside the gene matches: 13. The CDR3 totals 16 residues. CDR1 is SGDLS and CDR2 is YYNGEE in the germline V gene. CDR3 coding DNA: TGTGCCAGCAGCGTCGGCTTAGGGGGCGCTTTCTCTGAAGCTTTCTTT. This translates into CASSVGLGGAFSEAFF.

The CDR3, as DNA: TGTGCCAGCACCGGGGGGGCCGGCACTGAAGCTTTCTTT. Residues: CASTGGAGTEAFF. The genes are TRBV2 and TRBJ1-1, with D tentatively TRBD1 (6 bases). The length of the CDR3 is 13 residues. Germline V gene sequence: CDR1 SNHLY, CDR2 FYNNEI. The V end was cut by 7 bases, the J end by 4 bases, with 13 bases between. The full variable domain, completed using reference TRBV2 and TRBJ1-1, is EPEVTQTPSHQVTQMGQEVILRCVPISNHLYFYWYRQILGQKVEFLVSFYNNEISEKSEIFDDQFSVERPDGSNFTLKIRSTKLEDSAMYFCASTGGAGTEAFFGQGTRLTVV.

The chain uses TRBV19 and TRBJ1-4, with D unclear. Per the germline V gene, CDR1 is LNHDA and CDR2 is SQIVND (reference sequence). Trimming cost V 3 bases and J 8 bases, with 13 bases left between them. The CDR3 runs 14 residues. The CDR3 loop reads CASSISGTSEKLFF. DNA of the CDR3: TGTGCCAGTAGTATCTCCGGCACGTCGGAAAAACTGTTTTTT.

This rearrangement joins TRBV15 to TRBJ2-5; 7 bases agree with TRBD1. Germline V gene sequence: CDR1 LNHNV, CDR2 YYDKDF (reference sequence). The CDR3 contains 14 residues. The V segment lost 8 bases and the J segment 2 bases; nucleotides outside the gene matches: 8. The CDR3: CATSPGQIQETQYF. For the CDR3, the DNA is TGTGCCACCTCCCCGGGACAGATACAAGAGACCCAGTACTTC.

The rearrangement links TRBV6-2 or TRBV6-3 to TRBJ2-5, with 8 bases that match TRBD2. CDR3 length equals 18 residues. The germline V gene has CDR1 MNHEY and CDR2 SVGEGT. V gave up 0 bases and J gave up 0 bases; unmatched junction bases: 9. The CDR3 DNA follows: TGTGCCAGCAGTTACTCGGGGAATTGGCGGGGGGACCAAGAGACCCAGTACTTC. Translated, it gives CASSYSGNWRGDQETQYF.

The chain links TRBV5-1 to TRBJ1-1; D is unresolved. From germline, CDR1 is SGHRS and CDR2 YFSETQ. Trimming cost V 0 bases and J 0 bases, with 9 bases left between them. This CDR3 contains 15 residues. CDR3 coding DNA: TGCGCCAGCAGCTTGGCCACACCGATGAACACTGAAGCTTTCTTT. Translation gives CASSLATPMNTEAFF.

V usage is TRBV29-1 and J usage is TRBJ1-2; D ambiguous. The CDR3 contains 11 residues. V lost 7 bases to trimming and J lost 1 base, with 7 bases between them. Germline CDR1 and CDR2: SQVTM and ANQGSEA. The CDR3: CSAGLNYGYTF. As DNA, the CDR3 is TGCAGCGCTGGACTTAACTATGGCTACACCTTC.

The rearrangement uses TRBV11-1 and TRBJ2-7; 8 nucleotides agree with TRBD1. This CDR3 spans 15 amino acids. After removal of 3 bases from V and 1 base from J, the junction contained 5 bases not matched to a gene. Germline V gives CDR1 SGHAT, CDR2 FQDESV (reference sequence). The CDR3 sequence: CASSLGQDLSYEQYF. The CDR3 region has the DNA TGTGCCAGCAGCTTGGGACAGGACCTATCCTACGAGCAGTACTTC.

The chain employs TRBV23-1 and TRBJ2-1; D uncertain. TRBV23-1 is treated as an ORF (open reading frame) with a function not yet certain. With 6 bases removed from V and 3 bases from J, the gap between germline ends came to 18 bases. The CDR3 sequence is 16 residues long. This CDR3 reads CASSPQNRRHYNEQFF. CDR3 sequence (DNA): TGCGCCAGCAGCCCCCAAAACCGGAGACACTACAATGAGCAGTTCTTC.

The chain uses TRBV9 and TRBJ2-5; 7 bases map to TRBD1. This CDR3 region has 15 residues. CDR1 SGDLS and CDR2 YYNGEE come from the germline V gene. J was trimmed by 4 bases and V by 3 bases; bases with no gene match: 9. The CDR3 reads CASSAGTGVRETQYF. The CDR3 nucleotides are TGTGCCAGCAGCGCCGGAACAGGGGTACGAGAGACCCAGTACTTC.

The J gene is TRBJ2-3, the V gene TRBV29-1, with D possibly matching TRBD1 (6 bases). Germline CDR1 and CDR2: SQVTM and ANQGSEA. The CDR3 spans 13 residues. V gave up 8 bases and J gave up 0 bases, with 12 bases separating them. This chain's CDR3 is CSCRQASTDTQYF. As DNA, the CDR3 is TGCAGCTGTAGACAGGCGAGCACAGATACGCAGTATTTT.

This clonotype was picked up one time. The V and J genes are TRBV10-3 and TRBJ2-3, with no clear D. Germline V CDR1 and CDR2: ENHRY, SYGVKD. Trimming removed 8 bases at V and 0 bases at J, with 6 bases between. The CDR3 has 12 amino acids. The CDR3 DNA reads as TGTGCCATCTCGACTAGCACAGATACGCAGTATTTT. Its protein is CAISTSTDTQYF.

The chain combines TRBV6-1 with TRBJ1-5, with D hard to call. This CDR3 contains 14 residues. V dropped 2 bases and J dropped 4 bases, with 9 bases sitting between them. Germline loops: CDR1 MNHNS, CDR2 SASEGT. In DNA form, the CDR3 reads TGTGCCAGCAGTGAATATCGGCTTAATCAGCCCCAGCATTTT. It yields the protein CASSEYRLNQPQHF.